This TCR beta chain was sequenced in a study of cytotoxic CD8 clonotypes in ibrutinib-treated CLL. V lost 3 bases and J lost 4, with 13 bases in between. The germline CDR1 and CDR2 sequences are LNHNV and YYDKDF (reference sequence). The CDR3 length is 15 residues. Measured with immunoSEQ multiplex PCR; TCRdb has only the in-frame clones, and not every one. The table shows about 44,000 clones, with roughly three quarters occurring only once. The source was PBMCs, collected after 12 months of ibrutinib treatment. This sequence was found in a human donor with chronic lymphocytic leukemia. V usage is TRBV15 and J usage is TRBJ2-1; D tentatively reads TRBD1 or TRBD2 (5 bases each). The CDR3 loop reads CATSSLGTPYNEQFF. Written as DNA, the CDR3 is TGTGCCACCAGCAGTCTTGGGACCCCTTACAATGAGCAGTTCTTC.